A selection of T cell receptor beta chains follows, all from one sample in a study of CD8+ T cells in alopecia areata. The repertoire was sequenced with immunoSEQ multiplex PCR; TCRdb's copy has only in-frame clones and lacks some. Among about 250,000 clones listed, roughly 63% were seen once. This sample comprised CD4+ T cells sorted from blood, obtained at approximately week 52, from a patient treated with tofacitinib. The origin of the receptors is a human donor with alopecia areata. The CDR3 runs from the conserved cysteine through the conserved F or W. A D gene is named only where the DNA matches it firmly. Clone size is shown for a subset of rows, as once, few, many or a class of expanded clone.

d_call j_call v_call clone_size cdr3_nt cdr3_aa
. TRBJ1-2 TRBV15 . TGTGCCACCAGCCCCGGAGGCAACAGGGATGGCTACACCTTC CATSPGGNRDGYTF
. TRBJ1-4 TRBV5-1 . TGCGCCAGCAGACGGGGGGAAATTGGTGAAAAACTGTTTTTT CASRRGEIGEKLFF
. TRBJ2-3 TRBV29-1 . TGCAGCGCCCACAGAACTACAGATACGCAGTATTTT CSAHRTTDTQYF
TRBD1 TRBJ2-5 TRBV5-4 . TGTGCCAGCAGCACCGGACAGGCAAAAGAGACCCAGTACTTC CASSTGQAKETQYF
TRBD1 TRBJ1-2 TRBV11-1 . TGTGCCAGCAGCCCTAGCCTGGGACAGGGGGTCTATGGCTACACCTTC CASSPSLGQGVYGYTF
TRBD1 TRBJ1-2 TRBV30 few TGTTCCACCCGGAGGGACAGGGGGCTATCCAACTATGGCTACACCTTC CSTRRDRGLSNYGYTF
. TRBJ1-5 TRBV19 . TGTGCCAGTAGTATGCGGACCAATCAGCCCCAGCATTTT CASSMRTNQPQHF
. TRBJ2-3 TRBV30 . TGTGCCTGCACCGGGGCCCTCGGAGATACGCAGTATTTT CACTGALGDTQYF
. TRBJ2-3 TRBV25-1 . TGTGCCAGCAGTGACCGTCGGACCCCCACAGATACGCAGTATTTT CASSDRRTPTDTQYF
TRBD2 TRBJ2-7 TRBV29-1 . TGCAGCGTTGAGATCCCCGGGGGGGGCGTCTACGAGCAGTACTTC CSVEIPGGGVYEQYF
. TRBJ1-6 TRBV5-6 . TGTGCCAGCAGCTTGGCGGACGGATCACCCCTCCACTTT CASSLADGSPLHF
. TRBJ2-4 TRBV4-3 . TGCGCCAGCAGCCAAGATTTGGGGAACATTCAGTACTTC CASSQDLGNIQYF